Sequencing of this T cell receptor beta chain was carried out in a study of T cell repertoires in cytomegalovirus infection. TCRdb passed the reads through MiXCR, listing each CDR3 protein once. There are 650,000 to 900,000 distinct CDR3 sequences in the sample; about 27% occur only once, and over 10% lies in the top ten. Trimming cost V 5 bases and J 3 bases; bases outside gene matches: 5. Germline V gene sequence: CDR1 SEHNR, CDR2 FQNEAQ (reference sequence). The CDR3 runs to 16 residues. Turning to this clonotype: Its antigen is undetermined.

V usage is TRBV7-9 and J usage is TRBJ2-1; 12 bases line up with TRBD2. Sequencing was performed on cultured CD8+ T cells from PBMCs, taken from culture after CMV antigen stimulation. This clonotype originated in a human donor in good health (CMV status not recorded). Some clones in this sample may be carry-over from other donors' samples. The CDR3 reads CASSPSGGARYNEQFF. CDR3 coding DNA: TGTGCCAGCAGCCCTAGCGGGGGGGCCCGCTACAATGAGCAGTTCTTC.